Presented here are 10 T cell receptor beta chains from one specimen sequenced in a study of CD8+ T cells in alopecia areata. It was cDNA, reverse transcribed from extracted RNA, that served as the sequencing template. Sequencing was performed with immunoSEQ multiplex PCR; in TCRdb, only in-frame clones are kept and a portion is missing. The data contain just over 150,000 clones, 50% to 70% of them singletons. Treatment denoted: oral pan-JAK inhibitor, 5-10 mg twice daily. The specimen comprised CD4+ T cells sorted from blood, sampled at week 4, from a patient treated with tofacitinib. The receptors here all came from a human donor with alopecia areata.

The rearrangement joins TRBV29-1 to TRBJ2-3; 8 bases fit TRBD1. The junction had 11 bases not matched to a gene; V was cut back by 3 bases and J by 3 bases. The CDR3 contains 16 residues. CDR1 SQVTM and CDR2 ANQGSEA come from the germline V gene. CDR3 nucleotide sequence: TGCAGCGTTGAGAGGGCTCGACAGGGGTTTACAGATACGCAGTATTTT. It yields the protein CSVERARQGFTDTQYF.

V and J are TRBV29-1 and TRBJ1-2; D possibly corresponds to TRBD1 (5 bases). The germline gives CDR1 SQVTM, CDR2 ANQGSEA. The CDR3 loop spans 10 amino acids. Trimming shortened V by 4 bases and J by 6 bases, and 6 bases separated the two germline ends. CDR3 nucleotide sequence: TGCAGCGTTGGCAGGGATGGCTACACCTTC. It is translated as CSVGRDGYTF.

The J gene is TRBJ1-5, the V gene TRBV7-8; maybe TRBD1 (5 bases). Germline loops: CDR1 SGHVS, CDR2 FQNEAQ. The CDR3 runs 18 residues. V lost 3 bases, J lost 6 bases, and 24 bases lay in between. CDR3 bases: TGTGCCAGCAGCTTCGGTCCATCGGGGCCGAGGGTTTCTCAGCCCCAGCATTTT. This codes for CASSFGPSGPRVSQPQHF.

V usage is TRBV10-3 and J usage is TRBJ2-7; 9 bases map to TRBD1. In germline, CDR1 is ENHRY, CDR2 SYGVKD. V trimming: 3 bases; J trimming: 2 bases; junction bases outside the gene matches: 11. This CDR3 spans 17 amino acids. CDR3 region: CAISDLIGGQGPYEQYF. The CDR3 region has the DNA TGTGCCATCAGTGATTTAATTGGGGGACAGGGCCCCTACGAGCAGTACTTC.

This sequence joins TRBV5-1 and TRBJ2-1; D may be TRBD1 or TRBD2 (5 bases each). Germline V lookup: CDR1 SGHRS, CDR2 YFSETQ. Trimming removed 4 bases from V and 8 bases from J, with 13 bases in between. The CDR3 length is 13 residues. The CDR3 bases are TGCGCCAGCAGCGGATCCGGGACGGATGAGCAGTTCTTC. Translated, it gives CASSGSGTDEQFF.

The V call is TRBV18, the J call TRBJ2-7; D gene unclear. The germline V and J ends were trimmed by 3 bases and 3 bases, with 6 bases remaining between them. Germline V gene sequence: CDR1 KGHSH, CDR2 LQKENI. The CDR3 totals 12 residues. CDR3 protein: CASSPSDYEQYF. In nucleotides, the CDR3 is TGTGCCAGCTCACCTTCAGACTACGAGCAGTACTTC.

V gene TRBV9 combines with J gene TRBJ2-1, with D possibly being TRBD1 (6 bases). The CDR3 consists of 16 residues. In germline, CDR1 is SGDLS, CDR2 YYNGEE. Trimming left V 3 bases short and J 8 bases short, with 21 bases between. CDR3 residues: CASSADSWSRGDEQFF. The CDR3 DNA reads as TGTGCCAGCAGCGCGGACAGCTGGAGCCGAGGGGATGAGCAGTTCTTC.

This rearrangement joins TRBV7-2 to TRBJ2-2; D not resolved. Germline CDR1 and CDR2: SGHTA and FQGNSA. The CDR3 is 11 amino acids. Trimming cost V 0 bases and J 7 bases, with 0 bases left between them. This chain's CDR3 is CASSLAGELFF. For the CDR3, the DNA is TGTGCCAGCAGCTTAGCCGGGGAGCTGTTTTTT.

The chain employs TRBV9 and TRBJ1-4; TRBD1 is a possible D gene (6 bases). Germline V lookup: CDR1 SGDLS, CDR2 YYNGEE. The CDR3 contains 15 residues. Trimming pared 4 bases from V and 8 bases from J, leaving 18 bases between. CDR3 region: CASSPGGQTGEKLFF. In nucleotides, the CDR3 is TGTGCCAGCAGCCCCGGAGGACAGACCGGAGAAAAACTGTTTTTT.

The DNA of the CDR3 is TGCGCCAGCAGACCAAACGGGGACTATGGCTACACCTTC. Translation gives CASRPNGDYGYTF. V is TRBV4-3 and J is TRBJ1-2; D is undetermined. This CDR3 has 13 residues. Germline V gene lookup returns CDR1 LGHNA and CDR2 YSLEER. V shed 6 bases and J shed 3 bases, with 11 bases lying between them.